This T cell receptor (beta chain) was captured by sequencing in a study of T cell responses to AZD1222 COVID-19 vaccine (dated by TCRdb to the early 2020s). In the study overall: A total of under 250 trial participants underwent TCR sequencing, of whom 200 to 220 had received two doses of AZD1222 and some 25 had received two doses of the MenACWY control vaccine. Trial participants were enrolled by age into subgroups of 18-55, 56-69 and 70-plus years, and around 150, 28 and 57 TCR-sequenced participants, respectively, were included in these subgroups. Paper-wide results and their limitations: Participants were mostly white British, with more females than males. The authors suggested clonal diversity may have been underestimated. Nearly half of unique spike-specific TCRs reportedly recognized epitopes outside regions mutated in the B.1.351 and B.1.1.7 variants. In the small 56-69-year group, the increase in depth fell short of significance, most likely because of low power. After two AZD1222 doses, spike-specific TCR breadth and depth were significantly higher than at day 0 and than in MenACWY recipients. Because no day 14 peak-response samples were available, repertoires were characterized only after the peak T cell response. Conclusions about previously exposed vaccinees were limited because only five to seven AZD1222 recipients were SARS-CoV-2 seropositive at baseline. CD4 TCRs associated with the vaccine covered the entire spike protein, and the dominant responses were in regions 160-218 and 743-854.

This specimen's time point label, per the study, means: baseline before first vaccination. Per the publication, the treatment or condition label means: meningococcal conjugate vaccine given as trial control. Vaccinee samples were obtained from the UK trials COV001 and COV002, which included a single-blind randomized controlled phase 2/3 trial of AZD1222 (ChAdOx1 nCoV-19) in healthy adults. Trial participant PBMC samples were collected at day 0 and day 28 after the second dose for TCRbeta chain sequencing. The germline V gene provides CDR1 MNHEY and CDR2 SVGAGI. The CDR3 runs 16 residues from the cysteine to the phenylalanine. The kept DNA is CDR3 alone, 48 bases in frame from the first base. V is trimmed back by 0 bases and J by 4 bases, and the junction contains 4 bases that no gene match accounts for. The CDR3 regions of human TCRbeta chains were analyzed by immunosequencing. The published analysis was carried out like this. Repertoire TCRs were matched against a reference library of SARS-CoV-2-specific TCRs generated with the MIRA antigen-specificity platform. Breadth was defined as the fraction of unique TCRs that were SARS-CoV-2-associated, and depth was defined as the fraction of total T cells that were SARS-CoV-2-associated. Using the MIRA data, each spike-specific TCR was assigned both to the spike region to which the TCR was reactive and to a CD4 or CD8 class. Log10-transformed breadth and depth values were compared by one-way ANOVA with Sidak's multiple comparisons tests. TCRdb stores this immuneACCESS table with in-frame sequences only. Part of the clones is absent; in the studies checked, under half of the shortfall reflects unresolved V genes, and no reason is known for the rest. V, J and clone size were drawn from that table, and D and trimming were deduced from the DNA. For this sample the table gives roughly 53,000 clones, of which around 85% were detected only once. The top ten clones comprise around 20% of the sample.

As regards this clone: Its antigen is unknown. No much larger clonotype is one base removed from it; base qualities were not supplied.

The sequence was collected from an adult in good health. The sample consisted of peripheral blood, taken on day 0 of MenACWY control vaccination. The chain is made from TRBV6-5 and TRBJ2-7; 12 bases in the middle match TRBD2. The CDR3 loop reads CASSYSGLAGSYEQYF. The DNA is TGTGCCAGCAGTTACTCCGGACTAGCGGGAAGTTACGAGCAGTACTTC.